This T cell receptor beta chain was retrieved from a study of blood T cell repertoires in COVID-19. Whole-study context: The study drew acute and convalescent COVID-19 samples from the United States, Italy and Spain. From T cells, B-cell-depleted T cells, or PBMCs came the material, which was cDNA or gDNA.

V dropped 6 bases and J dropped 4; count of bases not matched to a gene: 6. Germline V gene lookup returns CDR1 MNHEY and CDR2 SVGAGI. CDR3 length: 14 residues. Methods used by the authors: Amplifying reference gene primers gave estimates of nucleated cell counts. Assay used: immunoSEQ multiplex PCR; TCRdb lists only in-frame clones, some missing. The DNA was the basis for D and trimming; V, J and clone size are from that table. The table shows 150,000 to 160,000 clones, with 88% occurring only once. This TCR came from a woman between 65 and 79 years old with acute or convalescent COVID-19. Sample: peripheral blood. The chain recombines TRBV6-5 with TRBJ1-2; TRBD1 agrees at 9 bases. CDR3 loop: CASRRTGAPYGYTF. The CDR3 DNA reads TGTGCCAGCAGGCGGACAGGGGCGCCCTATGGCTACACCTTC.